This T cell receptor (beta chain) emerged from a study of shared clonotypes between healthy human individuals. General study findings and limits: Sampling involved blood alone; tissue repertoires likely differ.

Positively selected for CCR7, the CD45RO-negative cells used as naive CD8 cells excluded terminally differentiated effector memory CD45RA+ cells. This clone appeared a single time. As yet, its antigen is unknown. Germline assignment: CDR1 LNHDA and CDR2 SQIVND (reference sequence). The CDR3 contains 13 residues. V lost 9 bases, J lost 6 bases, and 11 bases stayed unmatched. Produced via immunoSEQ multiplex PCR; TCRdb's table is partial and in-frame only. The table shows 660,000 or so clones, with 96% occurring only once. The sequencing input was naive CD8+ T cells sorted from blood. This receptor was identified in a woman in her twenties or thirties in good health. The chain recombines TRBV19 with TRBJ2-7; 7 nucleotides match TRBD2. CDR3 nucleotide sequence: TGTGCCAGCCGGGGGGAGTATCCGCCCGAGCAGTACTTC. Translating it yields CASRGEYPPEQYF.